The 19 T cell receptor beta chains listed next were all sequenced from one sample in a study of blood T cells in healthy people across ages. PCR was performed a second time for roughly 7 to 11 cycles using a sample-barcoded 5' primer and a J-beta primer mix. TCRdb itself ran the 5' RACE reads through MiXCR, one entry per CDR3 protein. This sample carries around 1,500,000 distinct CDR3 sequences, approximately 38% of them seen once, and the ten largest clones take roughly 7.9%. The sequencing sample was made of blood. The receptors here all came from a woman younger than 35 in good health.

This sequence joins TRBV14 and TRBJ2-1; D may be TRBD1 or TRBD2 (5 bases each). Trimming took 5 bases from V and 4 from J, leaving 15 bases between them. CDR3 length: 15 residues. The germline V gene has CDR1 SGHDN and CDR2 FVKESK. The CDR3 region has the DNA TGTGCCAGCAGCAGTTTACGGGGCCCATACAATGAGCAGTTCTTC. This translates into CASSSLRGPYNEQFF. Together with reference TRBV14 and TRBJ2-1, the CDR3 gives the full variable domain: EAGVTQFPSHSVIEKGQTVTLRCDPISGHDNLYWYRRVMGKEIKFLLHFVKESKQDESGMPNNRFLAERTGGTYSTLKVQPAELEDSGVYFCASSSLRGPYNEQFFGPGTRLTVL.

This clonotype was picked up a small number of times. This chain uses TRBV25-1 with TRBJ2-7; 7 bases are a match to TRBD1. With V trimmed by 0 bases and J by 2 bases, 4 bases remained unmatched. This CDR3 has 15 amino acids. CDR1 is MGHDK and CDR2 is SYGVNS in the germline V gene. CDR3 in amino acids: CASSEYYRGTYEQYF. The CDR3 DNA sequence: TGTGCCAGCAGTGAATACTACAGGGGAACCTACGAGCAGTACTTC.

The V gene is TRBV12-3 or TRBV12-4, the J gene TRBJ1-2, with a weak D call TRBD1 (5 bases). CDR3 size: 14 residues. V was cut by 9 bases and J by 4 bases, with 18 bases left in between. The CDR3 region is CASHLWGTPYGYTF. In nucleotides, the CDR3 is TGTGCCAGTCACCTTTGGGGCACCCCCTATGGCTACACCTTC.

Note on this clonotype: A single base separates this from a much larger clone, so it may be a read error. The chain links TRBV20-1 to TRBJ1-2; 10 bases match TRBD1. The CDR3 is made up of 15 amino acids. The germline CDR1 and CDR2 sequences are DFQATT and SNEGSKA (reference sequence). CDR3 bases: TGCAGTGCTAGAGAGGGGGGACAGGGGAACTATGACTACACCTTC. This gives the protein CSAREGGQGNYDYTF.

Here the CDR3 reads CASSFLDGNYGYTF. The DNA of the CDR3 is TGTGCCAGCAGTTTCCTGGACGGAAACTATGGCTACACCTTC. J is TRBJ1-2 and V is TRBV6-5; the D is unclear. The CDR3 is made up of 14 amino acids. Germline V lookup: CDR1 MNHEY, CDR2 SVGAGI. With 4 bases removed from V and 2 bases from J, the gap between germline ends came to 11 bases.

Only a few counts were recorded for this clonotype. This sequence joins TRBV12-3 or TRBV12-4 and TRBJ2-5; a weak D match, TRBD1 (6 bases). This CDR3 has 13 residues. Trimming shortened V by 5 bases and J by 7 bases, and 14 bases separated the two germline ends. The CDR3 here is CASSPTGTGTQYF. Written as DNA, the CDR3 is TGTGCCAGCAGTCCCACAGGGACGGGGACCCAGTACTTC.

This clonotype has just a few counts. The chain uses TRBV11-2 and TRBJ1-5; 8 bases map to TRBD1. The V segment lost 5 bases and the J segment 7 bases; nucleotides outside the gene matches: 7. Germline V gene sequence: CDR1 SGHAT, CDR2 FQNNGV. The CDR3 is 14 amino acids. The CDR3 region is CASSPQQGGQPQHF. Here the CDR3 DNA reads TGTGCCAGCAGCCCACAACAGGGGGGGCAGCCCCAGCATTTT.

The sample holds many counts of this clonotype. The rearrangement uses TRBV6-1 and TRBJ2-3; D call uncertain. Trimming took 6 bases from V and 2 from J, leaving 15 bases between them. The CDR3 loop spans 15 amino acids. Germline CDR1 reads MNHNS; CDR2 reads SASEGT. CDR3 sequence: CASRLTSFDTDTQYF. DNA of the CDR3: TGTGCCAGCAGATTGACGTCCTTCGACACAGATACGCAGTATTTT.

This chain joins TRBV15 and TRBJ1-1; 7 bases map to TRBD1. The CDR3 length is 16 residues. Unmatched junction bases numbered 9, after V lost 4 bases and J lost 1 base. Germline V gives CDR1 LNHNV, CDR2 YYDKDF (reference sequence). This CDR3 reads CATSKIPGTANTEAFF. CDR3 nucleotide sequence: TGTGCCACCAGCAAAATACCCGGGACAGCGAACACTGAAGCTTTCTTT.

This clonotype was counted many times. The V and J genes are TRBV20-1 and TRBJ1-2, with D possibly matching TRBD1 (5 bases). Trimming stripped 1 base from V and 3 bases from J, with 6 bases between. Germline V gives CDR1 DFQATT, CDR2 SNEGSKA (reference sequence). The CDR3 sequence is 12 residues long. CDR3 sequence reads: CSARVGDYGYTF. The CDR3 DNA follows: TGCAGTGCTAGAGTGGGGGACTATGGCTACACCTTC.

J is TRBJ2-3 and V is TRBV2; D remains ambiguous. Germline V gives CDR1 SNHLY, CDR2 FYNNEI. The CDR3 has 11 amino acids. V was shortened by 5 bases and J by 9 bases, with 9 bases between the two germline ends. In DNA form, the CDR3 reads TGTGCCAGCAGTCCCCGGTTAACGCAGTATTTT. Its protein is CASSPRLTQYF.

This clonotype was observed a few times. The V gene is TRBV5-1, the J gene TRBJ2-2; D ambiguous. The germline V and J ends were trimmed by 0 bases and 4 bases, with 7 bases remaining between them. The CDR3 contains 14 residues. The germline gives CDR1 SGHRS, CDR2 YFSETQ. Here the CDR3 reads CASSLDRSTGELFF. The DNA of the CDR3 is TGCGCCAGCAGCTTGGACAGATCCACCGGGGAGCTGTTTTTT.

The chain recombines TRBV7-7 with TRBJ2-1; 7 nucleotides agree with TRBD2. Germline-derived CDR1 and CDR2 are SSHAT and FNYEAQ (reference sequence). The CDR3 has 15 residues. After removal of 5 bases from V and 3 bases from J, the junction contained 7 bases not matched to a gene. The DNA for the CDR3 is TGTGCCAGCAGCCCCAAAAGCGGGATCTACAATGAGCAGTTCTTC. Translation gives CASSPKSGIYNEQFF. The whole variable domain, filled in from reference TRBV7-7 and TRBJ2-1, reads GAGVSQSPRYKVTKRGQDVTLRCDPISSHATLYWYQQALGQGPEFLTYFNYEAQPDKSGLPSDRFSAERPEGSISTLTIQRTEQRDSAMYRCASSPKSGIYNEQFFGPGTRLTVL.

This chain connects TRBV12-3 or TRBV12-4 to TRBJ2-3, with D perhaps matching TRBD1 or TRBD2 (5 bases each). This CDR3 is built from 15 residues. The V and J ends lost 5 bases and 4 bases respectively, with 16 bases between them. The CDR3 nucleotides read TGTGCCAGCAGTGAGGGGTCCCTGAGCGCAGATACGCAGTATTTT. Translating gives CASSEGSLSADTQYF.

This clonotype was counted between two and nine times. The chain is built from TRBV12-3 or TRBV12-4 and TRBJ2-1; TRBD2 agrees at 12 bases. V shed 7 bases, J shed 12 bases, and the junction held 10 bases outside the gene matches. The CDR3 totals 14 residues. The CDR3: CASTRLAGDIGQFF. CDR3 bases: TGTGCCAGCACCCGACTAGCGGGAGATATAGGGCAGTTCTTC.

The chain carries TRBV20-1 and TRBJ2-5; 8 positions agree with TRBD1. The CDR3 consists of 17 residues. Germline CDR1 DFQATT, CDR2 SNEGSKA (reference sequence). Trimming at V came to 6 bases and at J to 4 bases, leaving 19 bases not matched to a gene. The CDR3 region has the DNA TGCAGTGCCGAATCCGAAACAGGGGGTTTGTACCGAGAGACCCAGTACTTC. Translating gives CSAESETGGLYRETQYF.

This chain connects TRBV12-3 or TRBV12-4 to TRBJ1-4; perhaps TRBD1 as D (6 bases). The CDR3 spans 14 residues. Trimming took 5 bases from V and 6 from J, leaving 13 bases between them. CDR3 residues: CASSVRGADEKLFF. The CDR3 nucleotides are TGTGCCAGCAGTGTCCGGGGGGCGGATGAAAAACTGTTTTTT.

The chain joins TRBV18 to TRBJ2-1; TRBD1 agrees at 12 bases. The CDR3 sequence is 15 residues long. V shed 6 bases, J shed 1 base, and the junction held 1 base outside the gene matches. Per germline, CDR1 KGHSH and CDR2 LQKENI. The CDR3 region has the DNA TGTGCCAGCTCGGGACAGGGGGCTTCCTACAATGAGCAGTTCTTC. This sequence encodes CASSGQGASYNEQFF.

This chain uses TRBV12-5 with TRBJ2-5; D remains ambiguous. The end of the DNA fits TRBJ2-7 better, so the J call may be wrong. Germline-derived CDR1 and CDR2 are LGHNT and FRNRAP. The CDR3 has 13 amino acids. CDR3: CASGSTTGREQYF. In DNA form, the CDR3 reads TGTGCTAGTGGCTCTACCACCGGGCGCGAGCAGTACTTC.